Each of the 11 T cell receptor beta chains below was sequenced from the same sample in a study of blood T cell repertoires in COVID-19 (dated by TCRdb to the early 2020s). The receptor library was made with the immunoSEQ multiplex PCR assay. Held by TCRdb, this immuneACCESS table contains in-frame sequences only and omits some clones. Under half of the omission traces to an unresolved V gene where checked; the cause of the rest is unknown. Counted in this sample were 210,000 or so clones; about 88% of them appeared once. The top ten clonotypes cover 5.5% to 7% of the sample. Specimen: peripheral blood. These receptors all come from a woman aged 40-49 years who had recovered from COVID-19.

The rearrangement uses TRBV19 and TRBJ1-5; no firm D call. V lost 2 bases, J lost 2 bases, and 10 bases lay in between. Looked up from germline, CDR1 is LNHDA and CDR2 is SQIVND (reference sequence). CDR3 length: 15 amino acids. The CDR3 spells CASSIRGRGNQPQHF. Written as DNA, the CDR3 is TGTGCCAGTAGTATAAGAGGGAGGGGCAATCAGCCCCAGCATTTT.

The gene calls are TRBV10-3 and TRBJ1-1, with a tentative D call TRBD1 (6 bases). The V end lost 7 bases, the J end lost 7 bases, and 10 bases lay between the germline ends. In germline, CDR1 is ENHRY, CDR2 SYGVKD. The CDR3 totals 11 residues. CDR3 DNA sequence: TGTGCCATCAAACAGGGCGGTGAAGCTTTCTTT. Its translation is CAIKQGGEAFF.

This sequence joins TRBV6-5 and TRBJ1-1, with a weak D call TRBD1 (5 bases). CDR1 is MNHEY and CDR2 is SVGAGI in the germline V gene. V was cut by 2 bases and J by 5 bases, with 15 bases left in between. CDR3 length equals 15 residues. In nucleotides, the CDR3 is TGTGCCAGCAGTTACGGTGACAGCGTGAGGACTGAAGCTTTCTTT. This encodes CASSYGDSVRTEAFF.

The rearrangement links TRBV5-1 to TRBJ2-7, with no clear D. CDR1 SGHRS and CDR2 YFSETQ come from the germline V gene. V was pared by 0 bases and J by 0 bases, with 10 bases between. The CDR3 spans 15 residues. In DNA form, the CDR3 reads TGCGCCAGCAGCTTGGAAGTCTTTAGCTCCTACGAGCAGTACTTC. It yields the protein CASSLEVFSSYEQYF.

V is TRBV24-1 and J is TRBJ2-7; 11 nucleotides line up with TRBD2. The germline V gene has CDR1 KGHDR and CDR2 SFDVKD. Trimming removed 4 bases from V and 3 bases from J; junction bases left unmatched: 4. This CDR3 contains 15 residues. Written as DNA, the CDR3 is TGTGCCACCAGTGACGGTGGGACTAGCGGCTACGAGCAGTACTTC. This codes for CATSDGGTSGYEQYF.

This clone was counted only a few times. The rearrangement joins TRBV18 to TRBJ2-1, with a weak D call TRBD1 (6 bases). V dropped 0 bases and J dropped 8 bases, with 11 bases sitting between them. The CDR3 runs to 14 residues. CDR1 and CDR2 from the germline V gene are KGHSH and LQKENI. CDR3 bases: TGTGCCAGCTCACCACCAGACAGGATCCATGAGCAGTTCTTC. It yields the protein CASSPPDRIHEQFF. Using reference TRBV18 and TRBJ2-1 for the parts outside the CDR3, the full variable domain is NAGVMQNPRHLVRRRGQEARLRCSPMKGHSHVYWYRQLPEEGLKFMVYLQKENIIDESGMPKERFSAEFPKEGPSILRIQQVVRGDSAAYFCASSPPDRIHEQFFGPGTRLTVL.

This chain's CDR3 is CASGFGRATDTQYF. The DNA for the CDR3 is TGTGCTAGTGGATTCGGGAGAGCGACAGATACGCAGTATTTT. V and J are TRBV12-5 and TRBJ2-3, with D possibly TRBD2 on 6 matching bases. Germline CDR1 and CDR2: LGHNT and FRNRAP. The CDR3 totals 14 residues. Deletions cut 6 bases from V and 3 bases from J, with 13 bases between.

The rearrangement links TRBV19 to TRBJ1-2, with a tentative D call TRBD1 (5 bases). Germline V lookup: CDR1 LNHDA, CDR2 SQIVND (reference sequence). The ends were cut back, 3 bases at V and 3 bases at J, with 11 bases in the middle. There are 14 residues in the CDR3. CDR3 bases: TGTGCCAGTAGTATGGAGGGGCCCTACTATGGCTACACCTTC. Its translation: CASSMEGPYYGYTF.

V gene TRBV27 combines with J gene TRBJ2-7; no clear D gene. CDR3 length equals 14 residues. V was trimmed by 4 bases and J by 2 bases, leaving 12 bases between them. Per germline, CDR1 MNHEY and CDR2 SMNVEV (reference sequence). The CDR3 DNA reads as TGTGCCAGCAGTTCTACAGTCCCTCCCTACGAGCAGTACTTC. It yields the protein CASSSTVPPYEQYF.

The chain is built from TRBV2 and TRBJ2-1, with D uncertain. This CDR3 is 14 amino acids long. Trimming removed 3 bases from V and 7 bases from J, with 13 bases in between. From germline, CDR1 is SNHLY and CDR2 FYNNEI. This CDR3 is CASSEGQVGNEQFF. The CDR3 DNA reads TGTGCCAGCAGTGAGGGCCAGGTTGGGAATGAGCAGTTCTTC.

The chain recombines TRBV9 with TRBJ1-2, with D perhaps matching TRBD1 (5 bases). The ends were cut back, 3 bases at V and 3 bases at J, with 15 bases in the middle. The CDR3 is 15 residues long. CDR1 is SGDLS and CDR2 is YYNGEE in the germline V gene. CDR3 sequence reads: CASSGDFHRDYGYTF. Written as DNA, the CDR3 is TGTGCCAGCAGCGGGGACTTCCACCGGGACTATGGCTACACCTTC.